Described below is a single T cell receptor (beta chain) sequence and its context. The data originate from a study of blood T cell repertoires in COVID-19. Trimming removed 7 bases from V and 4 bases from J, with 8 bases in between. The CDR3 loop spans 11 amino acids. Germline V gene sequence: CDR1 MNHEY, CDR2 SVGAGI. Data came from immunoSEQ multiplex PCR; TCRdb stores just in-frame clones and leaves some out. Altogether about 230,000 clones are present, around four fifths being singletons, with the ten largest covering roughly 2.7%. The genes are TRBV6-5 and TRBJ2-7; possibly TRBD2 for D (6 bases). What was sequenced was peripheral blood. The sequence derives from a woman aged 70-85 years with active or convalescent COVID-19. DNA for the CDR3: TGTGCCAGCACAGCGGGTTACGAGCAGTACTTC. Protein product: CASTAGYEQYF.